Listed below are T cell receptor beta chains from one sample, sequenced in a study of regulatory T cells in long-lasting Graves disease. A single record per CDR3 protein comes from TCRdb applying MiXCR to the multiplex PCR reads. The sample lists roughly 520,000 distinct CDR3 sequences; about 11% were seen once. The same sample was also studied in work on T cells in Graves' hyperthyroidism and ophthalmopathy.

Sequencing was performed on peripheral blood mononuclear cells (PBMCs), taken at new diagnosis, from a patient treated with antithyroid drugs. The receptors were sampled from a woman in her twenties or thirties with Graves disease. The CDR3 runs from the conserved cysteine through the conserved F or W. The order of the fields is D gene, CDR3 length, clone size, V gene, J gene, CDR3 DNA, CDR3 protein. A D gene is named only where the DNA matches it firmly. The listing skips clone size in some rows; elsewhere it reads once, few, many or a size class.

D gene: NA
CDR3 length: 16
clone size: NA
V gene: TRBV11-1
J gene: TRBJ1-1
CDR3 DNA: TGTGCCAGCAGCAGTATTATAGGGGCGATGAACACTGAAGCTTTCTTT
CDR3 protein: CASSSIIGAMNTEAFF

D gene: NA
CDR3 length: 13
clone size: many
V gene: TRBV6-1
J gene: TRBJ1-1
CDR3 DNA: TGTGCCAGCAGCCGGGGGGGAAACACTGAAGCTTTCTTT
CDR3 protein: CASSRGGNTEAFF

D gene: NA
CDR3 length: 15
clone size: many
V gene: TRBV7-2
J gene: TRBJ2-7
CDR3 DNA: TGTGCCAGCAGCTTAGCGGGCAGGCACTTCTACGAGCAGTACTTC
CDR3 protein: CASSLAGRHFYEQYF

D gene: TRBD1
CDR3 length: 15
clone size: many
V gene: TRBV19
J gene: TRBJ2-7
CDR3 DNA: TGTGCCAGTCCACGGACCGGGACAGGGGCGTACGAGCAGTACTTC
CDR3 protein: CASPRTGTGAYEQYF

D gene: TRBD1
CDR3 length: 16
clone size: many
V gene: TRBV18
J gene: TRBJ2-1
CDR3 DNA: TGTGCCAGCTTACCGGGACAGGCCCCCCGACCAAATGAGCAGTTCTTC
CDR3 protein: CASLPGQAPRPNEQFF

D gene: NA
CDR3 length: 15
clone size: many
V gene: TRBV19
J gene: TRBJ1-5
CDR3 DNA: TGTGCCAGTAGCTCAGGGACACTGCCTCATCAGCCCCAGCATTTT
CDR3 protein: CASSSGTLPHQPQHF

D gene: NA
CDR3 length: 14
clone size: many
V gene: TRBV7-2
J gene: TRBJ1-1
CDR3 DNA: TGTGCCAGCAGCTTACTAGTGGGGCACACTGAAGCTTTCTTT
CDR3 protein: CASSLLVGHTEAFF

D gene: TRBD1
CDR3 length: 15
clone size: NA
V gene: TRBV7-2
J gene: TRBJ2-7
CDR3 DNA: TGTGCCAGCAGCCTAGACAGGGCTCGATCCTACGAGCAGTACTTC
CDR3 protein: CASSLDRARSYEQYF

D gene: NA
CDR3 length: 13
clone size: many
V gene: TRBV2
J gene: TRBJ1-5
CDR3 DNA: TGTGCCAGCAGTGGCCCCGCCACCCAGCCCCAGCATTTT
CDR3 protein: CASSGPATQPQHF

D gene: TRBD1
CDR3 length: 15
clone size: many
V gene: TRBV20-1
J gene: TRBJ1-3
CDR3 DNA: TGCAGTGCTAGAGAGGACAGGGGTATCGGAAACACCATATATTTT
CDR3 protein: CSAREDRGIGNTIYF

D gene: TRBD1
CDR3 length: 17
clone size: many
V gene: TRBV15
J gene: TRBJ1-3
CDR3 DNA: TGTGCCACCAGCAGAGATGATGGACAGGGGAAAGAAAACACCATATATTTT
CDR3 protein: CATSRDDGQGKENTIYF

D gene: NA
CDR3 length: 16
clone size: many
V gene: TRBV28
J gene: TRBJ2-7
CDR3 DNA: TGTGCCAGCAGTTTAAGGGGGGGCGGGAAGTTCTACGAGCAGTACTTC
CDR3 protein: CASSLRGGGKFYEQYF

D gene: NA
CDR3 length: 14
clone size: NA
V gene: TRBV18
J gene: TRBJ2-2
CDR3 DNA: TGTGCCAGCTCAGCGGGACATAACACCGGGGAGCTGTTTTTT
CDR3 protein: CASSAGHNTGELFF

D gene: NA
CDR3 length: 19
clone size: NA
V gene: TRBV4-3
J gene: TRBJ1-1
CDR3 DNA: TGCGCCAGCAGCCTGCGTTGGGGGGTTCCTCTACCCAAGAACACTGAAGCTTTCTTT
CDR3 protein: CASSLRWGVPLPKNTEAFF

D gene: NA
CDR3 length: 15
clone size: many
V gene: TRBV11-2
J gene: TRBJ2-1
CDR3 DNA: TGTGCCAGCAGCTTCAGCGCCTTGGGGTACGTGGAGCAGTTCTTC
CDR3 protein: CASSFSALGYVEQFF

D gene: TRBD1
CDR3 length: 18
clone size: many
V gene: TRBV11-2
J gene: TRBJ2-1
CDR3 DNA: TGTGCCAGCACCTCTTTGCCCCCCGGACAGGGTACCTACAATGAGCAGTTCTTC
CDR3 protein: CASTSLPPGQGTYNEQFF

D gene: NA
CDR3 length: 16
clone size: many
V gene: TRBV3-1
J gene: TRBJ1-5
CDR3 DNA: TGTGCCAGCAGCAACTGGTCAGATTATAGCAATCAGCCCCAGCATTTT
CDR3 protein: CASSNWSDYSNQPQHF

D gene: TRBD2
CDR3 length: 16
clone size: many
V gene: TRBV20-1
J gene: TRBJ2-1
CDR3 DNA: TGCAGTGCTAGAGATCGACTAGCGGGAACCTACAATGAGCAGTTCTTC
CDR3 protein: CSARDRLAGTYNEQFF

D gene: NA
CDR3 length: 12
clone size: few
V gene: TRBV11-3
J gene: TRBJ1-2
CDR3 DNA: TGTGCCAGCACCCAGGACGGCTATGGCTACACCTTC
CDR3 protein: CASTQDGYGYTF

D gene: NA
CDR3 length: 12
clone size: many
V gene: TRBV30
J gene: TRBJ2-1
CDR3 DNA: TGTGCCTGGACAGGGGTATCCAATGAGCAGTTCTTC
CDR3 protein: CAWTGVSNEQFF

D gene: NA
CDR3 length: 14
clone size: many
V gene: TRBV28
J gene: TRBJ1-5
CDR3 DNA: TGTGCCAGCAGTTCCCCGACGAGGAAGCAGCCCCAGCATTTT
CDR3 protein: CASSSPTRKQPQHF

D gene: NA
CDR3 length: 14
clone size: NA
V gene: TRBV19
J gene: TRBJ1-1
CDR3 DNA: TGTGCCAGTATCGACGGACAGTTGAACACTGAAGCTTTCTTT
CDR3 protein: CASIDGQLNTEAFF

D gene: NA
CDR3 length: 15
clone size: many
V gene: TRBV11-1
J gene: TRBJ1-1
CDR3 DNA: TGTGCCAGCAGCTTAGATGCACGGGGGAACACTGAAGCTTTCTTT
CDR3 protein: CASSLDARGNTEAFF

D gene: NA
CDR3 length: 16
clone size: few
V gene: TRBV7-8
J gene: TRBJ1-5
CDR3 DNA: TGTGCCAGCAGGCAGGGAGGAGACTATAGCAATCAGCCCCAGCATTTT
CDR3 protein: CASRQGGDYSNQPQHF

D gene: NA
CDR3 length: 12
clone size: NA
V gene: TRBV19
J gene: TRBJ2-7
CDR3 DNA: TGTGCCAGTAGTATACCCGATGGCGAGCAGTACTTC
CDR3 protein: CASSIPDGEQYF

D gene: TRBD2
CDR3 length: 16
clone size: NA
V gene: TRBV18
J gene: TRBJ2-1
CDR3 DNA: TGTGCCAGCTCACCCCCCCTAGCGGACCTCTACAATGAGCAGTTCTTC
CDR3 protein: CASSPPLADLYNEQFF

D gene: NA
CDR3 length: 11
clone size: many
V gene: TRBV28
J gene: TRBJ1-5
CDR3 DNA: TGTGCCAGCAATGATCAACAGCCCCAGCATTTT
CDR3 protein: CASNDQQPQHF

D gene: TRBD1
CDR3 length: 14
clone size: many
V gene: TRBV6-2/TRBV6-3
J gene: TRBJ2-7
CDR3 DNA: TGTGCCAGCAGTCTACAGGGGTTCTCCTACGAGCAGTACTTC
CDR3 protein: CASSLQGFSYEQYF

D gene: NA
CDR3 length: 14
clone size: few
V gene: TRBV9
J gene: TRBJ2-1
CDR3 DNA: TGTGCCAGCAACGAGGCGGACTCCTACAATGAGCAGTTCTTC
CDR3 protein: CASNEADSYNEQFF

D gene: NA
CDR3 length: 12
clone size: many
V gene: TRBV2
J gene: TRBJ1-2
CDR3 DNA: TGTGCCAGCAGTGACGACAGCTATGGCTACACCTTC
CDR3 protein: CASSDDSYGYTF

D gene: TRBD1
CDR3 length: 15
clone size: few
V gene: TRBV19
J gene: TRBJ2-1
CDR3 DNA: TGTGCCAGTAGTAGCCCGGGACAGGGGGCAAATGAGCAGTTCTTC
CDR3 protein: CASSSPGQGANEQFF

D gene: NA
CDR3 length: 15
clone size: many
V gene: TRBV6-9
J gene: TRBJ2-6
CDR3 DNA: TGTGCCAGCAGTTACGACCACACTGGGGCCAACGTCCTGACTTTC
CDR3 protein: CASSYDHTGANVLTF

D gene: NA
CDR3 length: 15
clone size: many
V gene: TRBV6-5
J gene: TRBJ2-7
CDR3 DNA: TGTGCCAGCAGTTACATGACCGGGATCTCCTACGAGCAGTACTTC
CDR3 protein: CASSYMTGISYEQYF

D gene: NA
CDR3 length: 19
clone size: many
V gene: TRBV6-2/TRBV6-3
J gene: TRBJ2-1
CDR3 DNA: TGTGCCAGCAGTTCCTACACCTCGCTGACGAGACGCGCCGACAATGAGCAGTTCTTC
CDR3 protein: CASSSYTSLTRRADNEQFF

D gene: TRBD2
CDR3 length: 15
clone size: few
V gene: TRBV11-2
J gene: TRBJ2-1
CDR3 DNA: TGTGCCAGCAGCTTAGAAGCGGGAGAACACAATGAGCAGTTCTTC
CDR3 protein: CASSLEAGEHNEQFF

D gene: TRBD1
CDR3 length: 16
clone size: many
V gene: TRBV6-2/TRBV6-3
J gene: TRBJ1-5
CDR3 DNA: TGTGCCAGCAGCTTTAAGGACAGGGGAGGCAATCAGCCCCAGCATTTT
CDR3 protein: CASSFKDRGGNQPQHF

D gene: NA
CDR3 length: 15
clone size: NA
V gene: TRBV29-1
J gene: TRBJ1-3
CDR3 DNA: TGCAGCGTCCTCCCAGACGGACCCTCTGGAAACACCATATATTTT
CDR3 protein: CSVLPDGPSGNTIYF

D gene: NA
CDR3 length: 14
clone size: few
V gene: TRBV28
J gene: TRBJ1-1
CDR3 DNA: TGTGCCAGCAGTTTTGTGTTCAGGAACACTGAAGCTTTCTTT
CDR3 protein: CASSFVFRNTEAFF

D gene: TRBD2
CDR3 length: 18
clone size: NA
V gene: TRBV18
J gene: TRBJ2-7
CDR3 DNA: TGTGCCAGCTCACCACCCATATCTAGCGGGAGGGCCTCGAGGGAGCAGTACTTC
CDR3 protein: CASSPPISSGRASREQYF

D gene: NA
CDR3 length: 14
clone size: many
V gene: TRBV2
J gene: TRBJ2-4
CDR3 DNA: TGTGCCAGCAGTGAAGGACAGCCCAAAAACATTCAGTACTTC
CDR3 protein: CASSEGQPKNIQYF

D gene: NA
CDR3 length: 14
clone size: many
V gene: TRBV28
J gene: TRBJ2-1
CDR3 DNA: TGTGCCAGCAGCGCCCCGGGACCCCACAATGAGCAGTTCTTC
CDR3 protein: CASSAPGPHNEQFF

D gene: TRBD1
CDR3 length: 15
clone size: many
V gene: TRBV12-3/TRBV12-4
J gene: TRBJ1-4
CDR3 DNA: TGTGCCAGCAGTTGGAGGACAGGGGAGAGGGAAAAACTGTTTTTT
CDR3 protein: CASSWRTGEREKLFF

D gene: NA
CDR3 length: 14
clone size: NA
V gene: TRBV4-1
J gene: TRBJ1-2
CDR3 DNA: TGCGCCAGCAGCCAAGGTCTCGCTAACTATGGCTACACCTTC
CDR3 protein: CASSQGLANYGYTF

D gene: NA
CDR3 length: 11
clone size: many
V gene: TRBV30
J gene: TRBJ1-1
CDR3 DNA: TGTGCCTGGAGTACTGGCACTGAAGCTTTCTTT
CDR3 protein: CAWSTGTEAFF

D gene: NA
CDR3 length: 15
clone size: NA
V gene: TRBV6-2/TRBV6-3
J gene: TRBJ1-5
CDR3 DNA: TGTGCCAGCAGTTACTCAGGGGTGGGGAATCAGCCCCAGCATTTT
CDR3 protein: CASSYSGVGNQPQHF

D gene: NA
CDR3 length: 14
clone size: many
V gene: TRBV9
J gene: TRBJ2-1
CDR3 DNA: TGTGCCAGCAGCGTAGAGGGCTACTACAATGAGCAGTTCTTC
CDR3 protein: CASSVEGYYNEQFF

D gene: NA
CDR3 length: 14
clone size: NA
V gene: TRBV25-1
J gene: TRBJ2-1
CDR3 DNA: TGTGCCAGCAGTGAATATACAGGCTGGGATGAGCAGTTCTTC
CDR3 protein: CASSEYTGWDEQFF

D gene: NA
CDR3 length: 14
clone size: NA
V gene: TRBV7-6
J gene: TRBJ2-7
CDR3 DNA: TGTGCCAGCAGCGAGACCAGGACCCCCTACGAGCAGTACTTC
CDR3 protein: CASSETRTPYEQYF

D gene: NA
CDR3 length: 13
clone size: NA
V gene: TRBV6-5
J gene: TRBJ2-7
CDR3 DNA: TGTGCCAGCAGTTTGGGCGGAGATTTGGAGCAGTACTTC
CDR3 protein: CASSLGGDLEQYF

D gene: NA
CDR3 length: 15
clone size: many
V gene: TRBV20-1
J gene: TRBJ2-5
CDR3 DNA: TGCAGTGCCGATTGGACGCCTACCCGGGGGAAGACCCAGTACTTC
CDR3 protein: CSADWTPTRGKTQYF

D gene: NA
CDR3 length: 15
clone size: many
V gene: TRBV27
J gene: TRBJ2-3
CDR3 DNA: TGTGCCAGCAGTTTATCGACGAGGGGCACAGATACGCAGTATTTT
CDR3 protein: CASSLSTRGTDTQYF

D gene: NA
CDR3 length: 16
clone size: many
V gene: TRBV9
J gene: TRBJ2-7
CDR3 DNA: TGTGCCAGCAGCGTAGGAGGGCTAGCCAGCTCCTACGAGCAGTACTTC
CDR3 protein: CASSVGGLASSYEQYF

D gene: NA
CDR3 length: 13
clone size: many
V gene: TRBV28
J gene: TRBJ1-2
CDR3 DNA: TGTGCCAGCAGTTTTTTCAGGAGCGATGGCTACACCTTC
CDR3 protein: CASSFFRSDGYTF